The clone carrying this TCR beta chain was detected once. Its antigen is still unknown. The data are from a study of cytomegalovirus exposure and HLA in healthy donors. The overall study: Among several hundred genotyped donors, approximately 80% fell in the Caucasian-associated ancestry cluster. Findings of the study overall: In a later analysis, DRB1 alleles had the most associated TCRs; HLA-C alleles the fewest. Through in vitro validation, a few CMV-associated chains were shown to be specific for CMV antigens.

The donors (healthy individuals) were bone marrow donors. The PCR had 60 Vbeta and 13 Jbeta primers. The repertoire was sequenced with immunoSEQ multiplex PCR; TCRdb's copy has only in-frame clones and lacks some. The sample has about 120,000 clones; about four fifths are singletons. The V segment lost 5 bases and the J segment 1 base; nucleotides outside the gene matches: 16. This CDR3 is built from 17 residues. Germline assignment: CDR1 GTSNPN and CDR2 SVGIG (reference sequence). This clonotype was sampled from a female donor in good health and CMV-seropositive. Sequencing was carried out using PBMCs. The V gene is TRBV30, the J gene TRBJ1-1; 7 nucleotides line up with TRBD1. The CDR3 loop is CAWVLRRPWTGNTEAFF. In DNA, the CDR3 is TGTGCCTGGGTACTCCGCCGACCCTGGACAGGGAACACTGAAGCTTTCTTT.